These 18 T cell receptor beta chains originate from one sample sequenced in a study of shared clonotypes between healthy human individuals. Naive-designated CD8 cells lacked CD45RO, were positively enriched for CCR7, and omitted terminally differentiated effector memory CD45RA+ cells. Profiled with immunoSEQ multiplex PCR; TCRdb holds only in-frame clones, not every one. The table has over 2,000,000 clones, roughly 93% seen once. The sequenced material came from naive CD8+ T cells from PBMCs. The receptor source for this set is a man aged 18 to 35 in good health. Some clones in this sample may be carry-over from other donors' samples.

The rearrangement links TRBV7-8 to TRBJ2-1; 12 positions match TRBD2. The ends lost 5 bases at V and 0 bases at J; junction bases unmatched: 8. Germline loops: CDR1 SGHVS, CDR2 FQNEAQ. CDR3 length: 18 amino acids. DNA of the CDR3: TGTGCCAGCAGCCGAAGACTAGCGGGAGCGGACTCCTACAATGAGCAGTTCTTC. This codes for CASSRRLAGADSYNEQFF. The full variable domain, with the rest looked up from reference TRBV7-8 and TRBJ2-1, is GAGVSQSPRYKVAKRGQDVALRCDPISGHVSLFWYQQALGQGPEFLTYFQNEAQLDKSGLPSDRFFAERPEGSVSTLKIQRTQQEDSAVYLCASSRRLAGADSYNEQFFGPGTRLTVL.

The chain joins TRBV7-8 to TRBJ2-7; 8 bases agree with TRBD1. The CDR3 has 15 amino acids. Germline CDR1 reads SGHVS; CDR2 reads FQNEAQ. V lost 4 bases and J lost 0; bases outside the gene matches: 5. The CDR3 region is CASSSPGQVSYEQYF. The CDR3 nucleotides read TGTGCCAGCAGCTCTCCGGGACAGGTCTCCTACGAGCAGTACTTC.

With regard to this clone: This specimen includes other DNA sequences encoding the same CDR3. The chain joins TRBV6-5 to TRBJ2-2; a possible D gene is TRBD1 (5 bases). The V end lost 1 base, the J end lost 6 bases, and 9 bases lay between the germline ends. The V gene's germline CDR1 is MNHEY and CDR2 SVGAGI. The CDR3 is 14 residues long. CDR3 residues: CASSYFRGSGELFF. The CDR3 DNA reads TGTGCCAGCAGTTACTTTAGGGGATCCGGGGAGCTGTTTTTT.

Details on this clone: The sample holds other DNA sequences that translate to the same CDR3. As DNA, the CDR3 is TGTGCCAGCAGCAGTAGCGGCGTCTCCTACGAGCAGTACTTC. As protein: CASSSSGVSYEQYF. The rearrangement links TRBV7-9 to TRBJ2-7, with a weak D call TRBD2 (6 bases). V was cut by 5 bases and J by 0 bases, with 11 bases left in between. Germline V gene sequence: CDR1 SEHNR, CDR2 FQNEAQ (reference sequence). This CDR3 has 14 residues.

V is TRBV27 and J is TRBJ2-7; D uncertain. With 2 bases removed from V and 3 bases from J, the gap between germline ends came to 5 bases. CDR1 and CDR2 from the germline V gene are MNHEY and SMNVEV (reference sequence). This CDR3 has 12 residues. CDR3 coding DNA: TGTGCCAGCAGTTTACCGAACTACGAGCAGTACTTC. This encodes CASSLPNYEQYF.

The chain recombines TRBV7-3 with TRBJ2-1, with 11 nucleotides matching TRBD2. CDR3 length equals 15 residues. Germline assignment: CDR1 SGHTA and CDR2 FQGTGA. V dropped 2 bases and J dropped 7; count of bases not matched to a gene: 4. CDR3 sequence (DNA): TGTGCCAGCAGCTTAGAGACTAGCGGGACTAATGAGCAGTTCTTC. Translating gives CASSLETSGTNEQFF. Based on the CDR3 plus reference TRBV7-3 and TRBJ2-1, the full variable domain is GAGVSQTPSNKVTEKGKYVELRCDPISGHTALYWYRQSLGQGPEFLIYFQGTGAADDSGLPNDRFFAVRPEGSVSTLKIQRTERGDSAVYLCASSLETSGTNEQFFGPGTRLTVL.

To note about this clone: Other DNA variants within this sample encode the same CDR3. The J gene is TRBJ1-5, the V gene TRBV6-5; D unclear. The germline V gene encodes CDR1 MNHEY and CDR2 SVGAGI. With 5 bases removed from V and 0 bases from J, the gap between germline ends came to 11 bases. CDR3 size: 15 residues. CDR3 nucleotide sequence: TGTGCCAGCAGTCTGACGGGAATTAGCAATCAGCCCCAGCATTTT. This translates into CASSLTGISNQPQHF.

There are a few counts of this clone. The chain employs TRBV4-1 and TRBJ1-5, with D possibly matching TRBD1 (6 bases). The length of the CDR3 is 14 residues. V shed 4 bases and J shed 2 bases, with 9 bases lying between them. Germline CDR1 is MGHRA and CDR2 is YSYEKL. The CDR3 region is CASSLRQGNQPQHF. The CDR3 DNA sequence: TGCGCCAGCAGCCTTAGACAGGGCAATCAGCCCCAGCATTTT.

The chain uses TRBV9 and TRBJ2-7; TRBD1 matches at 11 bases. J gave up 5 bases and V 3 bases, and 4 bases lay outside the gene matches. The CDR3 is 14 amino acids. Per the germline V gene, CDR1 is SGDLS and CDR2 is YYNGEE. CDR3: CASSGRTGGHEQYF. CDR3 sequence (DNA): TGTGCCAGCAGCGGACGGACAGGGGGCCACGAGCAGTACTTC.

V is TRBV4-1 and J is TRBJ2-1; TRBD2 aligns across 9 bases. J gave up 9 bases and V 0 bases, and 9 bases lay outside the gene matches. From germline, CDR1 is MGHRA and CDR2 YSYEKL. The CDR3 spans 16 residues. The CDR3 here is CASSQELSSGILEQFF. CDR3 DNA sequence: TGCGCCAGCAGCCAAGAACTTTCTAGCGGGATTCTTGAGCAGTTCTTC.

The chain employs TRBV29-1 and TRBJ2-7, with 7 bases identical to TRBD1. Per germline, CDR1 SQVTM and CDR2 ANQGSEA. V dropped 8 bases and J dropped 5; count of bases not matched to a gene: 9. The CDR3 runs to 12 residues. The CDR3 loop is CSIGTAFNEQYF. As DNA, the CDR3 is TGCAGCATCGGGACAGCTTTCAACGAGCAGTACTTC.

CDR3 in DNA: TGTGCCAGCAGCCCCGGGACAGTCGACGAGCAGTACTTC. The encoded protein is CASSPGTVDEQYF. This chain joins TRBV5-5 and TRBJ2-7; 7 bases map to TRBD1. Germline lookup yields CDR1 SGHKS and CDR2 YYEKEE (reference sequence). V lost 4 bases to trimming and J lost 5 bases; unmatched junction nucleotides: 6. This CDR3 has 13 amino acids.

The rearrangement uses TRBV18 and TRBJ1-4, with a weak D call TRBD1 (5 bases). The CDR3 runs to 15 residues. Germline V gene lookup returns CDR1 KGHSH and CDR2 LQKENI. V was pared by 3 bases and J by 5 bases, with 13 bases between. The CDR3 DNA is TGTGCCAGCTCACCGGCCGGGGGGTCCAATGAAAAACTGTTTTTT. This codes for CASSPAGGSNEKLFF.

On this clone: This same CDR3 is encoded by further DNA sequences in the sample. The rearrangement links TRBV19 to TRBJ1-2; TRBD1 might be the D (6 bases). This CDR3 is 12 amino acids long. Per the germline V gene, CDR1 is LNHDA and CDR2 is SQIVND (reference sequence). V was pared by 3 bases and J by 7 bases, with 9 bases between. The chain's CDR3 is CASSIGGSGYTF. CDR3 sequence (DNA): TGTGCCAGTAGTATCGGGGGCAGTGGCTACACCTTC.

The rearrangement uses TRBV15 and TRBJ2-5, with unresolved D. V shed 0 bases and J shed 1 base, with 9 bases lying between them. The CDR3 is 15 amino acids. Germline V gives CDR1 LNHNV, CDR2 YYDKDF (reference sequence). CDR3 sequence: CATSREARTQETQYF. CDR3 nucleotides: TGTGCCACCAGCAGAGAAGCTAGAACCCAAGAGACCCAGTACTTC.

This rearrangement joins TRBV27 to TRBJ1-2; possibly TRBD1 for D (5 bases). The CDR3 is made up of 13 amino acids. CDR1 is MNHEY and CDR2 is SMNVEV in the germline V gene (reference sequence). Trimming removed 3 bases from V and 5 bases from J, with 10 bases in between. In DNA form, the CDR3 reads TGTGCCAGCAGTTTGTTGGGGGAGTATGGCTACACCTTC. As protein: CASSLLGEYGYTF.

The chain links TRBV27 to TRBJ2-3; D is unclear. The CDR3 extends over 15 amino acids. CDR1 is MNHEY and CDR2 is SMNVEV in the germline V gene (reference sequence). The V end lost 5 bases, the J end lost 0 bases, and 12 bases lay between the germline ends. Written as DNA, the CDR3 is TGTGCCAGCAGTCCCAGAAGGATTAGCACAGATACGCAGTATTTT. This encodes CASSPRRISTDTQYF.

The chain couples TRBV27 to TRBJ1-5; 7 nucleotides align to TRBD1. The CDR3 has 17 residues. V shed 5 bases, J shed 5 bases, and the junction held 15 bases outside the gene matches. The germline V gene encodes CDR1 MNHEY and CDR2 SMNVEV (reference sequence). The CDR3 bases are TGTGCCAGCAGTAAATTCATCGACAGGGTTGGCGATCAGCCCCAGCATTTT. Its translation is CASSKFIDRVGDQPQHF.